Presented here are 10 T cell receptor beta chains from one specimen sequenced in a study of cytomegalovirus exposure and HLA in healthy donors. The method was immunoSEQ multiplex PCR; TCRdb's version includes in-frame clones alone and lacks a portion of them. This table holds hundreds of thousands of clones, about nine tenths found once. The specimen sequenced was PBMCs. Receptors originate from a woman aged 18-29 years in good health and CMV-seropositive.

The chain combines TRBV5-4 with TRBJ2-7, with TRBD2 identical over 10 bases. Per germline, CDR1 SGHNT and CDR2 YYREEE (reference sequence). The CDR3 contains 17 residues. Losses at the gene ends were 1 base for V and 3 bases for J; bases not matched to a gene: 10. The CDR3 loop reads CASSLRGGLAVNYEQYF. In DNA form, the CDR3 reads TGTGCCAGCAGCTTGCGCGGCGGACTAGCGGTTAACTACGAGCAGTACTTC. Filled out from reference TRBV5-4 and TRBJ2-7, the complete variable domain reads ETGVTQSPTHLIKTRGQQVTLRCSSQSGHNTVSWYQQALGQGPQFIFQYYREEENGRGNFPPRFSGLQFPNYSSELNVNALELDDSALYLCASSLRGGLAVNYEQYFGPGTRLTVT.

The V call is TRBV5-1, the J call TRBJ2-3; 10 bases align to TRBD2. CDR3 length: 15 residues. The germline gives CDR1 SGHRS, CDR2 YFSETQ. The trim removed 6 bases at V and 4 bases at J, leaving 8 bases unmatched. This chain's CDR3 is CASTESAGGSDTQYF. The CDR3 nucleotides read TGCGCCAGCACCGAGTCAGCGGGAGGGTCAGATACGCAGTATTTT. The full variable domain, completed using reference TRBV5-1 and TRBJ2-3, is KAGVTQTPRYLIKTRGQQVTLSCSPISGHRSVSWYQQTPGQGLQFLFEYFSETQRNKGNFPGRFSGRQFSNSRSEMNVSTLELGDSALYLCASTESAGGSDTQYFGPGTRLTVL.

The genes are TRBV5-4 and TRBJ2-7, with TRBD2 identical over 7 bases. The CDR3 totals 13 residues. Per germline, CDR1 SGHNT and CDR2 YYREEE (reference sequence). The V segment lost 0 bases and the J segment 3 bases; nucleotides outside the gene matches: 0. The CDR3 nucleotides read TGTGCCAGCAGCTTGGGGGAGGGCTACGAGCAGTACTTC. Its protein is CASSLGEGYEQYF.

The sample holds a few counts of this clone. The sample contains more than one DNA sequence encoding this CDR3. The chain couples TRBV27 to TRBJ1-5; D possibly corresponds to TRBD1 (5 bases). The germline V and J ends were trimmed by 2 bases and 1 base, with 9 bases remaining between them. The CDR3 runs to 15 residues. Per the germline V gene, CDR1 is MNHEY and CDR2 is SMNVEV (reference sequence). CDR3 in amino acids: CASSLRGFSNQPQHF. DNA for the CDR3: TGTGCCAGCAGTTTAAGGGGATTCAGCAATCAGCCCCAGCATTTT.

The chain recombines TRBV27 with TRBJ2-7; D is unclear. In germline, CDR1 is MNHEY, CDR2 SMNVEV (reference sequence). Trimming removed 0 bases from V and 2 bases from J, with 8 bases in between. This CDR3 comprises 14 residues. This CDR3 reads CASSLSAGAYEQYF. In DNA form, the CDR3 reads TGTGCCAGCAGTTTATCTGCCGGTGCCTACGAGCAGTACTTC.

The rearrangement links TRBV11-3 to TRBJ2-7, with 7 bases identical to TRBD1. Looked up from germline, CDR1 is SGHNT and CDR2 is YENEEA. This CDR3 comprises 14 residues. The V segment lost 4 bases and the J segment 6 bases; nucleotides outside the gene matches: 9. This chain's CDR3 is CASSSDRVNFEQYF. The CDR3 DNA follows: TGTGCCAGCAGCTCCGACAGGGTAAATTTCGAGCAGTACTTC.

The V gene is TRBV6-5, the J gene TRBJ2-7, with D possibly TRBD2 on 6 matching bases. Germline CDR1 reads MNHEY; CDR2 reads SVGAGI. V was trimmed by 5 bases and J by 3 bases, leaving 14 bases between them. The CDR3 length is 14 residues. Written as DNA, the CDR3 is TGTGCCAGCAGTCCTTTGGAGGGCTACTACGAGCAGTACTTC. Translated: CASSPLEGYYEQYF.

The J gene is TRBJ2-2, the V gene TRBV27, with D tentatively TRBD2 (5 bases). Per the germline V gene, CDR1 is MNHEY and CDR2 is SMNVEV (reference sequence). This CDR3 has 16 residues. V gave up 5 bases and J gave up 4 bases, with 17 bases separating them. As DNA, the CDR3 is TGTGCCAGCAGTAGTCGACTTCGTCGGGGCACCGGGGAGCTGTTTTTT. This codes for CASSSRLRRGTGELFF.

This clone was detected once. The rearrangement links TRBV5-1 to TRBJ2-3; TRBD2 matches at 8 bases. This CDR3 is 16 amino acids long. Germline trimming cut 1 base from V and 0 bases from J; bases unmatched to any gene: 4. Per the germline V gene, CDR1 is SGHRS and CDR2 is YFSETQ. The CDR3 sequence is CASSLIPGGSTDTQYF. DNA for the CDR3: TGCGCCAGCAGCTTGATCCCGGGAGGGAGCACAGATACGCAGTATTTT.

The chain combines TRBV6-5 with TRBJ1-1; D might be TRBD1 (5 bases). Germline lookup yields CDR1 MNHEY and CDR2 SVGAGI. The CDR3 is made up of 15 amino acids. V was pared by 0 bases and J by 3 bases, with 11 bases between. In DNA, the CDR3 is TGTGCCAGCAGTTACTCGGGGGGGTGGCACACTGAAGCTTTCTTT. Protein sequence: CASSYSGGWHTEAFF.